Following are 10 T cell receptor beta chains from one sample sequenced in a study of Ad26.COV2.S vaccination and SARS-CoV-2 variants. Only in-frame clones appear in the TCRdb table, and some are missing; sequencing was by immunoSEQ multiplex PCR. Of 87,000 or so clones listed, 82% are singletons. Sequencing used peripheral blood, obtained after recovery from COVID-19. The source of these receptors is a human donor who had recovered from COVID-19.

This clone has just one count. The genes are TRBV7-3 and TRBJ2-2; a possible D gene is TRBD1 (6 bases). Germline values: CDR1 SGHTA, CDR2 FQGTGA. This CDR3 spans 16 amino acids. V was pared by 5 bases and J by 6 bases, with 19 bases between. The DNA of the CDR3 is TGTGCCAGCAGCCCACAGGGCGTCTTTTTGGCCGGGGAGCTGTTTTTT. Translation gives CASSPQGVFLAGELFF.

The gene calls are TRBV28 and TRBJ2-7, with 8 bases aligning to TRBD2. Germline values: CDR1 MDHEN, CDR2 SYDVKM. Germline trimming cut 9 bases from V and 4 bases from J; bases unmatched to any gene: 11. The CDR3 contains 14 residues. DNA for the CDR3: TGTGCCAGTGCCGGTGGACTAGCATCTTACGAGCAGTACTTC. Translated: CASAGGLASYEQYF.

The chain links TRBV9 to TRBJ2-1; 10 positions agree with TRBD2. The V gene's germline CDR1 is SGDLS and CDR2 YYNGEE. The V segment lost 4 bases and the J segment 9 bases; nucleotides outside the gene matches: 13. There are 16 residues in the CDR3. CDR3 DNA: TGTGCCAGCAGCCCTTGGAAGCGGGAGGGTACCGGTGAGCAGTTCTTC. It specifies CASSPWKREGTGEQFF.

In DNA form, the CDR3 reads TGTGCCAGCAGCGCCCTCTCCGCGGGAAAATACACAGATACGCAGTATTTT. It codes for CASSALSAGKYTDTQYF. The gene calls are TRBV7-3 and TRBJ2-3; TRBD2 might be the D (6 bases). Between the trimmed V and J ends, which lost 5 bases and 2 bases, there was a span of 20 bases. Per the germline V gene, CDR1 is SGHTA and CDR2 is FQGTGA. CDR3 length: 17 residues.

The CDR3, as DNA: TGTGCCAGCAGCCCCCCCTTGGCAGATACGCAGTATTTT. Translation: CASSPPLADTQYF. This chain joins TRBV9 and TRBJ2-3, with no clear D. The CDR3 sequence is 13 residues long. Germline CDR1 SGDLS, CDR2 YYNGEE. V lost 4 bases, J lost 4 bases, and 10 bases lay in between. Variable domain in full (rest from reference TRBV9 and TRBJ2-3): DSGVTQTPKHLITATGQRVTLRCSPRSGDLSVYWYQQSLDQGLQFLIQYYNGEERAKGNILERFSAQQFPDLHSELNLSSLELGDSALYFCASSPPLADTQYFGPGTRLTVL.

A single count supports this clone. J is TRBJ2-7 and V is TRBV9, with TRBD1 matching over 7 bases. The closer fit of TRBJ2-1 to the DNA end suggests the J call may be wrong. The CDR3 is 17 residues long. Germline CDR1 SGDLS, CDR2 YYNGEE. CDR3: CASSARYGQGVVNEQFF. As DNA, the CDR3 is TGTGCCAGCAGCGCCCGCTATGGGCAGGGGGTAGTCAATGAGCAGTTCTTC.

This clone was recorded only once. The V gene is TRBV9, the J gene TRBJ2-1; TRBD2 agrees at 10 bases. There are 15 residues in the CDR3. From germline, CDR1 is SGDLS and CDR2 YYNGEE. V shed 3 bases, J shed 4 bases, and the junction held 4 bases outside the gene matches. In DNA form, the CDR3 reads TGTGCCAGCAGCGCGGGACTAGCGCTTTACAATGAGCAGTTCTTC. It yields the protein CASSAGLALYNEQFF.

The chain joins TRBV27 to TRBJ2-7; either TRBD1 or TRBD2 may fit D (5 bases each). V was trimmed by 5 bases and J by 4 bases, leaving 15 bases between them. The CDR3 totals 14 residues. Germline CDR1 and CDR2: MNHEY and SMNVEV (reference sequence). CDR3 nucleotides: TGTGCCAGCAGTCCCTGGGACGAAGGTTACGAGCAGTACTTC. This sequence encodes CASSPWDEGYEQYF.

This clone showed up just once. The V and J genes are TRBV12-3 or TRBV12-4 and TRBJ1-3, with D hard to call. V lost 5 bases and J 0 bases, leaving 5 bases between the germline ends. The CDR3 is 13 amino acids. CDR3: CASSPVSGNTIYF. The CDR3 nucleotides are TGTGCCAGCAGTCCTGTCTCTGGAAACACCATATATTTT.

This clone was observed once. The V gene is TRBV11-2, the J gene TRBJ1-4, with D hard to call. In germline, CDR1 is SGHAT, CDR2 FQNNGV. Between the trimmed V and J ends, which lost 2 bases and 6 bases, there was a span of 7 bases. CDR3 length: 13 amino acids. CDR3 sequence: CASSLFRYEKLFF. The CDR3 DNA reads TGTGCCAGCAGCTTATTCAGATATGAAAAACTGTTTTTT.